This TCR beta chain came from a study of T cell changes during pregnancy in multiple sclerosis. The germline V gene encodes CDR1 MNHEY and CDR2 SVGAGI. Deletions cut 6 bases from V and 8 bases from J, with 17 bases between. The CDR3 runs 14 residues. Clones were sequenced by immunoSEQ multiplex PCR, and TCRdb holds only the in-frame ones, with some missing. This sample yields 40,000 or so clones, of which more than 90% are seen a single time; around 1.2% belongs to the top ten. The sample in question was peripheral blood, obtained before pregnancy. V usage is TRBV6-5 and J usage is TRBJ2-1; no clear D. This receptor was taken from a female donor with multiple sclerosis, enrolled in a pregnancy study. In DNA form, the CDR3 reads TGTGCCAGCAGGGATGTGGGCCGGTCGGATGAGCAGTTCTTC. This gives the protein CASRDVGRSDEQFF.